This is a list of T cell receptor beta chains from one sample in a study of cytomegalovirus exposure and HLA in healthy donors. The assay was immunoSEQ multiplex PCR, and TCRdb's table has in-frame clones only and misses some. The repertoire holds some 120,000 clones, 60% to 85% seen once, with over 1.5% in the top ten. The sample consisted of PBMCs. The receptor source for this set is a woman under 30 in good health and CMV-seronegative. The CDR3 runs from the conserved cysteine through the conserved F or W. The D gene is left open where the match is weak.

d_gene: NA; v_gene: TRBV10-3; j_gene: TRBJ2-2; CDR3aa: CAISERGRANTGELFF
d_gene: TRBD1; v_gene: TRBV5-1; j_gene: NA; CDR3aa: CASSSTGSYYEQYF
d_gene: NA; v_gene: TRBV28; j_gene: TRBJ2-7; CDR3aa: CASSSRRAPYEQYF
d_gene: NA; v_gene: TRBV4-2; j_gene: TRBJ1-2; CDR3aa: CASSQDRGAGYGYTF
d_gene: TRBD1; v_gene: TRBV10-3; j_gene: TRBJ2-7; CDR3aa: CAISPTGLHYEQYF
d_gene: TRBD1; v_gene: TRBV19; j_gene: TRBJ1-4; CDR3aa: CASRRTGGREKLFF
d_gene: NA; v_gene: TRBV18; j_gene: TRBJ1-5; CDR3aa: CASSPQWDNYNQPQHF
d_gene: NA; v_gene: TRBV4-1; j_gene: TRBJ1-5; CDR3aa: CASSQGQGGYSNQPQHF
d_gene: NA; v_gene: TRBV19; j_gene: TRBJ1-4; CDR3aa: CASSISWAGEKLFF
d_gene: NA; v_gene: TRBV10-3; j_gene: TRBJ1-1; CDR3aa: CAISESRVPPEAFF
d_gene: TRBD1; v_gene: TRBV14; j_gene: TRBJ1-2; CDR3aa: CASSQTRDSAYGYTF